This entry is about one T cell receptor (beta chain). The CDR3 covers 16 residues. Germline assignment: CDR1 SGHNT and CDR2 YENEEA. Whole blood, unsorted for T cells, was the source of total RNA. This sample is drawn from a study of monozygotic twins with inflammatory bowel disease. TCRdb reprocessed the 5' RACE reads and stores each CDR3 protein as one record, lacking DNA. The sample data list 300,000 to 450,000 distinct CDR3 sequences. Specimen: blood. The chain links TRBV11-3 to TRBJ2-7; TCRdb picks TRBD2, but there is no DNA to check that call. The sequence was collected from a human donor with ulcerative colitis or Crohn's disease, or a healthy co-twin of an affected twin (not recorded which). Here the CDR3 reads CASSPGGTWEAYEQYF. The full variable domain, in which reference TRBV11-3 and TRBJ2-7 provide the parts outside the CDR3, is EAGVVQSPRYKIIEKKQPVAFWCNPISGHNTLYWYLQNLGQGPELLIRYENEEAVDDSQLPKDRFSAERLKGVDSTLKIQPAELGDSAVYLCASSPGGTWEAYEQYFGPGTRLTVT.